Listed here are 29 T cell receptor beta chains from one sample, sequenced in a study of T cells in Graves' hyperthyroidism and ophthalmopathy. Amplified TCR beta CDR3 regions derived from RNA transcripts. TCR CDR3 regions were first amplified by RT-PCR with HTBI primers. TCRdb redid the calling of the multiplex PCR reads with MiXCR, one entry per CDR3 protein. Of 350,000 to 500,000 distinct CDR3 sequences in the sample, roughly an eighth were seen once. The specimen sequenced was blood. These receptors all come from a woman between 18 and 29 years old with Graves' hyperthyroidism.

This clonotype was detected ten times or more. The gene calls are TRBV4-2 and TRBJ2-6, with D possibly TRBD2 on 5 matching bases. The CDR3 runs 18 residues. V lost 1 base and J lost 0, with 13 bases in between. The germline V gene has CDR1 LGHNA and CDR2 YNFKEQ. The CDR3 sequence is CASSQAAEASSGANVLTF. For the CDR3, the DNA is TGTGCCAGCAGCCAAGCGGCGGAGGCAAGCTCTGGGGCCAACGTCCTGACTTTC.

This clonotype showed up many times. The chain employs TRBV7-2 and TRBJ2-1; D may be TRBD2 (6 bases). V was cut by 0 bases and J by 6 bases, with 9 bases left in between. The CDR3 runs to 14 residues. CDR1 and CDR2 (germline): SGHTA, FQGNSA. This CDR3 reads CASSLAGGLNEQFF. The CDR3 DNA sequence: TGTGCCAGCAGCTTAGCAGGAGGGCTCAATGAGCAGTTCTTC.

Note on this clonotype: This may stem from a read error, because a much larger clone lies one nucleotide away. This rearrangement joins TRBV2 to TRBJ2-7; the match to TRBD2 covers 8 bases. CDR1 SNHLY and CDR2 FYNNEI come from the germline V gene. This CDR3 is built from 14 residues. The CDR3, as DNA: TGTGCCAGCAGAACCGGGACTAGTGTCGACGAGCAGTGCTTC. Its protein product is CASRTGTSVDEQCF.

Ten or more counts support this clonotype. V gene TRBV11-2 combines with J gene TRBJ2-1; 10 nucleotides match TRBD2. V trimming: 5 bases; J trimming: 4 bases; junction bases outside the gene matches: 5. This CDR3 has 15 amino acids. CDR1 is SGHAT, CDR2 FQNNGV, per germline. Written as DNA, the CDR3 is TGTGCCAGCAGCATACTAGCGGGATCTTACAATGAGCAGTTCTTC. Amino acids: CASSILAGSYNEQFF. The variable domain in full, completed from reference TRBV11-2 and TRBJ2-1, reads EAGVAQSPRYKIIEKRQSVAFWCNPISGHATLYWYQQILGQGPKLLIQFQNNGVVDDSQLPKDRFSAERLKGVDSTLKIQPAKLEDSAVYLCASSILAGSYNEQFFGPGTRLTVL.

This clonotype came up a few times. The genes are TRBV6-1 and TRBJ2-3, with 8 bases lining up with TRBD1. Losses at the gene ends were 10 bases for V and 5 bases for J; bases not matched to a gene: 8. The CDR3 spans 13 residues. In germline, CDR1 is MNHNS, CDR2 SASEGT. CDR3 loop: CATQARGLDTQYF. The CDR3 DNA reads TGTGCCACCCAAGCCAGGGGGCTAGATACGCAGTATTTT.

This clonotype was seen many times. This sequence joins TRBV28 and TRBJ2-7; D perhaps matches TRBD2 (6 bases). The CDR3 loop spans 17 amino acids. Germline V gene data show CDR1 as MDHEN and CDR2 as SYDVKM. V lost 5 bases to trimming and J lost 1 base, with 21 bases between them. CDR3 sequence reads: CASSRMPSSVLSYEQYF. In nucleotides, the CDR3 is TGTGCCAGCAGTCGGATGCCTTCTAGCGTACTATCCTACGAGCAGTACTTC.

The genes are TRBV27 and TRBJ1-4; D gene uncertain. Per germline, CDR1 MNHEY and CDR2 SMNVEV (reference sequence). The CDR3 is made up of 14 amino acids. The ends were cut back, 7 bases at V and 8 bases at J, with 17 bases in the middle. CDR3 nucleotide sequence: TGTGCCAGCACCCCTTCCGGGTCGGGAGAAAAACTGTTTTTT. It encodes CASTPSGSGEKLFF.

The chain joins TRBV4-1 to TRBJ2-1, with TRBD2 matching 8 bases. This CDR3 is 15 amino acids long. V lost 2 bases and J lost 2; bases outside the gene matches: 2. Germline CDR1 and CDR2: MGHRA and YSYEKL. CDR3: CASSQPGLAYNEQFF. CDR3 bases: TGCGCCAGCAGCCAACCGGGACTAGCCTACAATGAGCAGTTCTTC.

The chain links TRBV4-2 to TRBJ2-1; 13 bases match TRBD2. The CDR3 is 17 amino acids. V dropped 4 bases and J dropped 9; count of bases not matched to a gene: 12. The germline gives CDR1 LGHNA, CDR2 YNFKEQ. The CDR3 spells CASSPLTGTSGVIEQFF. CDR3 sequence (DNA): TGTGCCAGCAGCCCCCTAACCGGGACTAGCGGGGTCATTGAGCAGTTCTTC.

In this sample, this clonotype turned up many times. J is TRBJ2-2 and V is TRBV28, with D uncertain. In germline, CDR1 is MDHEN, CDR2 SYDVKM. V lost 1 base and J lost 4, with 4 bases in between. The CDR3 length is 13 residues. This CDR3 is CASSLSGTGELFF. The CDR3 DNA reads TGTGCCAGCAGTTTATCTGGCACCGGGGAGCTGTTTTTT.

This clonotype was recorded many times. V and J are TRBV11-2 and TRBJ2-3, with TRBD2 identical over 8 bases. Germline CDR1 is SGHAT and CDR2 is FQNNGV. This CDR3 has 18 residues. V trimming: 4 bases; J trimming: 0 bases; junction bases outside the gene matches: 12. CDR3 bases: TGTGCCAGCAGCTCACCCCACCGGGGGGGGGATAGCACAGATACGCAGTATTTT. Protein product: CASSSPHRGGDSTDTQYF.

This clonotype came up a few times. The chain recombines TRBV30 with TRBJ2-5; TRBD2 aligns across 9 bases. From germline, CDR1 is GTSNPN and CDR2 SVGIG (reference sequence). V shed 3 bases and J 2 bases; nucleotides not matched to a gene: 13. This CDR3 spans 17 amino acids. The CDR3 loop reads CAWSVPGLATIQETQYF. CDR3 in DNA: TGTGCCTGGAGCGTACCGGGACTAGCTACCATACAAGAGACCCAGTACTTC.

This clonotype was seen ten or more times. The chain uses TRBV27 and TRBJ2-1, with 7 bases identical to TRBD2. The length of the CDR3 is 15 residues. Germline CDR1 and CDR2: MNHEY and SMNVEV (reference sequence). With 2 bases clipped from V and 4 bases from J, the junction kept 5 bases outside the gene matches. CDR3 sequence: CASSLAGAAYNEQFF. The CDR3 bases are TGTGCCAGCAGTTTAGCGGGAGCCGCTTACAATGAGCAGTTCTTC.

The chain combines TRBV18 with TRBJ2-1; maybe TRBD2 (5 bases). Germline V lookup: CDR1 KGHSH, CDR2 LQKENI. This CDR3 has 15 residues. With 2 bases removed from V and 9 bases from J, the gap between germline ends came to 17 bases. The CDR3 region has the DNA TGTGCCAGCTCACCAAGGGAGATCGGACGGGGTGAGCAGTTCTTC. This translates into CASSPREIGRGEQFF.

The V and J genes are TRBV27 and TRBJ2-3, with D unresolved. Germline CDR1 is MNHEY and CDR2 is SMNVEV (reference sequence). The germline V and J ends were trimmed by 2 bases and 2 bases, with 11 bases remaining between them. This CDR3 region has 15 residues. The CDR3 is CASSLGTDFTDTQYF. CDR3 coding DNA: TGTGCCAGCAGTTTAGGAACCGACTTCACAGATACGCAGTATTTT.

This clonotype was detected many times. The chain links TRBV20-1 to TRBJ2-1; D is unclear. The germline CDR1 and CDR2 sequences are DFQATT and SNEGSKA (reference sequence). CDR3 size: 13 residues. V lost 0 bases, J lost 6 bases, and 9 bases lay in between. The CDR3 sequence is CSAREASINEQFF. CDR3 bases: TGCAGTGCTAGAGAGGCTAGTATCAATGAGCAGTTCTTC.

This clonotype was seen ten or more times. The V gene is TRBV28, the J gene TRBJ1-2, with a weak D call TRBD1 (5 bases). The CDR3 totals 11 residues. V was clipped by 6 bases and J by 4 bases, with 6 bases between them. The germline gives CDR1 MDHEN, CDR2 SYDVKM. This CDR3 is CASSGTYGYTF. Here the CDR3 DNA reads TGTGCCAGCAGCGGGACCTATGGCTACACCTTC.

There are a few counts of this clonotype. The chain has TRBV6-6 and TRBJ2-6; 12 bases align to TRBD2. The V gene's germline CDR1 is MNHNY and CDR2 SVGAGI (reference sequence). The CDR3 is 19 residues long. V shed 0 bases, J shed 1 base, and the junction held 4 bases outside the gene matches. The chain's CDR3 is CASSYSRTSGISGANVLTF. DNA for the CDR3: TGTGCCAGCAGTTACTCTAGGACTAGCGGGATATCTGGGGCCAACGTCCTGACTTTC.

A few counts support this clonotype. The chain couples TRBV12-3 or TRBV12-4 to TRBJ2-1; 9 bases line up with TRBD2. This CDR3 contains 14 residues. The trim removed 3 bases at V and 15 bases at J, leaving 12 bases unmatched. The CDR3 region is CASSFGSSAGGSFF. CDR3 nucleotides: TGTGCCAGCAGTTTCGGGTCATCAGCGGGAGGTTCGTTCTTC.

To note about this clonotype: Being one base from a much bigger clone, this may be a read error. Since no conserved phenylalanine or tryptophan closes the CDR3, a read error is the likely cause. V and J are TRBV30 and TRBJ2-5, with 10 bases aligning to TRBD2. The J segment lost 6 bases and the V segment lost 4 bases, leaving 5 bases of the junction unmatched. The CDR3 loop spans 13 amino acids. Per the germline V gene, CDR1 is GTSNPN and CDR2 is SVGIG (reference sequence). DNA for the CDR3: TGTGCCTGGATAGCGGGAGGCCGGAAGACCCAGTACCTC. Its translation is CAWIAGGRKTQYL.

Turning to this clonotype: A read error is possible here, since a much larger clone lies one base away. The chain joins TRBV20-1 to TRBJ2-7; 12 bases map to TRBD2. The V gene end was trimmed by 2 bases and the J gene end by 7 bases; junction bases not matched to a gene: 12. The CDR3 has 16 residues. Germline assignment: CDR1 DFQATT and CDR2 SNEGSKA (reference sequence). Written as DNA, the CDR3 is TGCAGTGCTAGACATTTACTAGCGGGGGGCACGGAGGAGCAGTACTTC. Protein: CSARHLLAGGTEEQYF.

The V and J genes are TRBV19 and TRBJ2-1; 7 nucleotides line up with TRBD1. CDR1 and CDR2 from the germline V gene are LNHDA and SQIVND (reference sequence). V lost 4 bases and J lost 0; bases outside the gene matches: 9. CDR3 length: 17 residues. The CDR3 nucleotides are TGTGCCAGTAGTACGCAGGGACAGTCGAGCTCCTACAATGAGCAGTTCTTC. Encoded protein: CASSTQGQSSSYNEQFF.

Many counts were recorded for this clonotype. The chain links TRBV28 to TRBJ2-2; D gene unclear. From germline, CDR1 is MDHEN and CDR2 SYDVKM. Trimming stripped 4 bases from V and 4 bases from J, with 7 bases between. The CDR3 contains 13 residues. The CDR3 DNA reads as TGTGCCAGCAGTTCGACCCTCACCGGGGAGCTGTTTTTT. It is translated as CASSSTLTGELFF.

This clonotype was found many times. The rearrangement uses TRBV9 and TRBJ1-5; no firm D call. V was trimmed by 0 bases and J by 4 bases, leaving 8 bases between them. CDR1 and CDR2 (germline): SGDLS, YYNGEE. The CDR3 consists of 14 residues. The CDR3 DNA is TGTGCCAGCAGCGTAGATGTGGGGAATCAGCCCCAGCATTTT. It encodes CASSVDVGNQPQHF.

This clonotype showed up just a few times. In DNA, the CDR3 is TGTGCCAGCAGTTCCCGGACAGGGTTATTGAATTCACCCCTCCACTTT. It is translated as CASSSRTGLLNSPLHF. V gene TRBV27 combines with J gene TRBJ1-6; 8 nucleotides line up with TRBD1. There are 16 residues in the CDR3. V shed 4 bases and J 7 bases; nucleotides not matched to a gene: 9. CDR1 is MNHEY and CDR2 is SMNVEV in the germline V gene (reference sequence).

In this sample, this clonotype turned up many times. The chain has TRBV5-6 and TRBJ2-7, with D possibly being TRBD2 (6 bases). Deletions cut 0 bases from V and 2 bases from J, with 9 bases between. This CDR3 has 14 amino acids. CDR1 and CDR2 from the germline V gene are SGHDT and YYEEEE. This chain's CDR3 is CASSLAGVPYEQYF. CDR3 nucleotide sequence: TGTGCCAGCAGCTTGGCGGGAGTACCCTACGAGCAGTACTTC.

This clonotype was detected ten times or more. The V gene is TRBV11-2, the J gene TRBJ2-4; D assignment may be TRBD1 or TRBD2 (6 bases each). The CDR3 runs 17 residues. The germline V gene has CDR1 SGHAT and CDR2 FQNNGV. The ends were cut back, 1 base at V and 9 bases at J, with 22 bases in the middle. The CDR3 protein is CASSLVLPEPEGGIQYF. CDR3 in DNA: TGTGCCAGCAGCTTAGTTCTTCCGGAGCCTGAGGGGGGCATTCAGTACTTC.

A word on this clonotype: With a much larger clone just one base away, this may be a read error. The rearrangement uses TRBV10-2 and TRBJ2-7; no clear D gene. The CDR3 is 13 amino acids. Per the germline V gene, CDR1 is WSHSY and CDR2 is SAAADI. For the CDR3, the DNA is TGCGCCGGCAGTCAAGCCAGTTTCTACGAGCAGTACTTC. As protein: CAGSQASFYEQYF.

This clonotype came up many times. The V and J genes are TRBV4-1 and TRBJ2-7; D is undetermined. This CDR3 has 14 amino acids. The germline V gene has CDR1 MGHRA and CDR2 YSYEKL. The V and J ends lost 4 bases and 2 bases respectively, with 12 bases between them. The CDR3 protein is CASSPQAGTYEQYF. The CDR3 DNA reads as TGCGCCAGCAGCCCCCAGGCCGGTACCTACGAGCAGTACTTC.